These 28 T cell receptor beta chains originate from one sample sequenced in a study of CD8+ T cells in alopecia areata. Reverse transcription of extracted RNA yielded cDNA, which provided the sequencing template. Data came from immunoSEQ multiplex PCR; TCRdb stores just in-frame clones and leaves some out. The data contain 69,000 or so clones, approximately 60% of them seen just once; the ten biggest clones take up approximately 15%. This sample comprised CD8+ T cells sorted from blood, obtained at week 0. The receptor source for this set is a human donor with alopecia areata.

The chain combines TRBV29-1 with TRBJ2-3; 9 bases align to TRBD2. With 0 bases clipped from V and 0 bases from J, the junction kept 7 bases outside the gene matches. The germline gives CDR1 SQVTM, CDR2 ANQGSEA. The CDR3 covers 17 residues. The CDR3 reads CSVEETSGVISTDTQYF. CDR3 nucleotides: TGCAGCGTTGAAGAGACTAGCGGAGTTATAAGCACAGATACGCAGTATTTT.

The V and J genes are TRBV2 and TRBJ1-1; TRBD1 might be the D (6 bases). CDR3 length equals 15 residues. In germline, CDR1 is SNHLY, CDR2 FYNNEI. V gave up 6 bases and J gave up 4 bases, with 18 bases separating them. The CDR3 sequence: CASRALRGSGTEAFF. The CDR3 bases are TGTGCCAGCAGGGCCCTCAGGGGTTCCGGCACTGAAGCTTTCTTT. Full variable domain (remainder filled in from reference TRBV2 and TRBJ1-1): EPEVTQTPSHQVTQMGQEVILRCVPISNHLYFYWYRQILGQKVEFLVSFYNNEISEKSEIFDDQFSVERPDGSNFTLKIRSTKLEDSAMYFCASRALRGSGTEAFFGQGTRLTVV.

A few counts support this clone. The rearrangement links TRBV6-6 to TRBJ2-1; D possibly uses TRBD1 or TRBD2 (5 bases each). Per the germline V gene, CDR1 is MNHNY and CDR2 is SVGAGI (reference sequence). This CDR3 has 12 residues. With 11 bases removed from V and 5 bases from J, the gap between germline ends came to 13 bases. The CDR3 spells CASEGTDNEQFF. The CDR3 nucleotides read TGTGCCTCCGAGGGGACGGACAATGAGCAGTTCTTC.

This clone was found a few times. V is TRBV20-1 and J is TRBJ2-7; no firm D call. The CDR3 spans 11 residues. Germline CDR1 is DFQATT and CDR2 is SNEGSKA (reference sequence). Trimming took off 6 bases at V and 3 bases at J, with 9 bases between the two ends. Here the CDR3 DNA reads TGCAGTGCCCCCCAGAACTACGAGCAGTACTTC. Protein sequence: CSAPQNYEQYF.

The chain has TRBV27 and TRBJ2-4; 7 positions agree with TRBD1. CDR1 is MNHEY, CDR2 SMNVEV, per germline (reference sequence). The CDR3 has 13 residues. V lost 5 bases to trimming and J lost 11 bases; unmatched junction nucleotides: 9. The CDR3 loop is CASSPGTAWVQYF. DNA for the CDR3: TGTGCCAGCAGTCCGGGGACAGCCTGGGTTCAGTACTTC.

The gene calls are TRBV5-5 and TRBJ2-2, with TRBD1 identical over 11 bases. The V segment lost 3 bases and the J segment 3 bases; nucleotides outside the gene matches: 1. The CDR3 runs to 15 residues. Germline-derived CDR1 and CDR2 are SGHKS and YYEKEE (reference sequence). In DNA, the CDR3 is TGTGCCAGCAGCTCGGGACAGGGGGACACCGGGGAGCTGTTTTTT. Amino acid sequence: CASSSGQGDTGELFF.

V usage is TRBV4-3 and J usage is TRBJ1-1; D is uncertain. V lost 0 bases and J 4 bases, leaving 9 bases between the germline ends. Germline values: CDR1 LGHNA, CDR2 YSLEER. This CDR3 spans 14 amino acids. In DNA form, the CDR3 reads TGCGCCAGCAGCCAAGATAGGCAGCCCACTGAAGCTTTCTTT. Its protein is CASSQDRQPTEAFF.

The chain employs TRBV25-1 and TRBJ2-3, with TRBD2 matching 9 bases. This CDR3 contains 15 residues. With V trimmed by 6 bases and J by 4 bases, 8 bases remained unmatched. The germline V gene has CDR1 MGHDK and CDR2 SYGVNS. The CDR3 DNA reads TGTGCCAGCAGAGAGACTAGCGGACGGGCAGATACGCAGTATTTT. This sequence encodes CASRETSGRADTQYF.

The V and J genes are TRBV11-2 and TRBJ2-5; tentatively, D is TRBD1 or TRBD2 (5 bases each). Trimming removed 4 bases at V and 1 base at J, with 10 bases between. This CDR3 contains 14 residues. Per germline, CDR1 SGHAT and CDR2 FQNNGV. CDR3 amino acids: CASSSGRIQETQYF. The CDR3 DNA reads as TGTGCCAGCAGCTCGGGACGGATCCAAGAGACCCAGTACTTC. The whole variable domain, remainder taken from reference TRBV11-2 and TRBJ2-5, is EAGVAQSPRYKIIEKRQSVAFWCNPISGHATLYWYQQILGQGPKLLIQFQNNGVVDDSQLPKDRFSAERLKGVDSTLKIQPAKLEDSAVYLCASSSGRIQETQYFGPGTRLLVL.

This sequence joins TRBV5-1 and TRBJ1-1; 7 nucleotides match TRBD1. The V gene's germline CDR1 is SGHRS and CDR2 YFSETQ. Trimming at V came to 4 bases and at J to 1 base, leaving 10 bases not matched to a gene. This CDR3 contains 16 residues. The CDR3 is CASSGTPGQQNTEAFF. The CDR3 DNA follows: TGCGCCAGCAGCGGAACGCCGGGACAGCAGAACACTGAAGCTTTCTTT.

This clone has at least ten counts. The V and J genes are TRBV29-1 and TRBJ1-2; D is undetermined. CDR3 size: 12 residues. The V end lost 4 bases, the J end lost 5 bases, and 11 bases lay between the germline ends. The V gene's germline CDR1 is SQVTM and CDR2 ANQGSEA. The CDR3 here is CSVGLAAYGYTF. CDR3 coding DNA: TGCAGCGTTGGCTTGGCAGCTTATGGCTACACCTTC.

The rearrangement joins TRBV4-1 to TRBJ1-6; no reliable D call. The CDR3 has 17 amino acids. Trimming shortened V by 3 bases and J by 5 bases, and 17 bases separated the two germline ends. Germline loops: CDR1 MGHRA, CDR2 YSYEKL. The CDR3, as DNA: TGCGCCAGCAGCCACAGGATTTCTCTCGGCGATAATTCACCCCTCCACTTT. It translates to CASSHRISLGDNSPLHF.

This clone was picked up a small number of times. The chain joins TRBV14 to TRBJ2-1; tentatively, D is TRBD2 (5 bases). V was clipped by 4 bases and J by 12 bases, with 13 bases between them. The CDR3 sequence is 12 residues long. Germline CDR1 and CDR2: SGHDN and FVKESK. The CDR3 DNA reads as TGTGCCAGCAGCCTCGGACTGCCCGGGCAGTTCTTC. Translation: CASSLGLPGQFF.

The gene calls are TRBV6-5 and TRBJ2-7, with unresolved D. The CDR3 totals 13 residues. Germline CDR1 is MNHEY and CDR2 is SVGAGI. V shed 2 bases and J shed 2 bases, with 7 bases lying between them. CDR3 in DNA: TGTGCCAGCAGTTACGGTAGTACCTACGAGCAGTACTTC. Its translation: CASSYGSTYEQYF.

This clone was recorded once. V usage is TRBV29-1 and J usage is TRBJ1-1; D is perhaps TRBD1 (6 bases). The V end was cut by 0 bases, the J end by 5 bases, with 13 bases between. The length of the CDR3 is 14 residues. Germline-derived CDR1 and CDR2 are SQVTM and ANQGSEA. CDR3 sequence reads: CSVEEGAGRTEAFF. The DNA for the CDR3 is TGCAGCGTTGAAGAGGGGGCTGGGAGGACTGAAGCTTTCTTT.

The V gene is TRBV27, the J gene TRBJ1-5; D remains ambiguous. The CDR3 has 12 amino acids. Germline V gene lookup returns CDR1 MNHEY and CDR2 SMNVEV (reference sequence). The V end lost 6 bases, the J end lost 0 bases, and 3 bases lay between the germline ends. The CDR3 protein is CASSYSNQPQHF. CDR3 in DNA: TGTGCCAGCAGCTATAGCAATCAGCCCCAGCATTTT.

This clone was seen more than once but under ten times. This sequence joins TRBV29-1 and TRBJ1-3, with 8 bases lining up with TRBD1. Germline V gene lookup returns CDR1 SQVTM and CDR2 ANQGSEA. V was pared by 3 bases and J by 0 bases, with 1 base of the junction left unmatched. The CDR3 is 14 residues long. Here the CDR3 DNA reads TGCAGCGTTGAGGACAGGGACTCTGGAAACACCATATATTTT. Amino acid sequence: CSVEDRDSGNTIYF.

The V gene is TRBV27, the J gene TRBJ1-2, with D tentatively TRBD1 (6 bases). V was clipped by 4 bases and J by 5 bases, with 17 bases between them. The CDR3 totals 15 residues. The germline V gene encodes CDR1 MNHEY and CDR2 SMNVEV (reference sequence). The DNA of the CDR3 is TGTGCCAGCAGTTCATGGGCTGGACAGCGGTATGGCTACACCTTC. The encoded protein is CASSSWAGQRYGYTF.

This clone was recorded a few times. The chain uses TRBV19 and TRBJ2-1; no firm D call. The germline CDR1 and CDR2 sequences are LNHDA and SQIVND (reference sequence). This CDR3 is 13 amino acids long. The V end lost 3 bases, the J end lost 6 bases, and 9 bases lay between the germline ends. The CDR3 sequence: CASSIVESNEQFF. CDR3 sequence (DNA): TGTGCCAGTAGTATTGTAGAATCCAATGAGCAGTTCTTC.

Only a few counts were recorded for this clone. The gene calls are TRBV7-2 and TRBJ2-3; a possible D gene is TRBD1 (6 bases). The CDR3 is made up of 16 amino acids. Germline V lookup: CDR1 SGHTA, CDR2 FQGNSA. V was shortened by 5 bases and J by 0 bases, with 15 bases between the two germline ends. For the CDR3, the DNA is TGTGCCAGCAGCCCAGGGGTGTATCTAAGCACAGATACGCAGTATTTT. Amino acids: CASSPGVYLSTDTQYF.

The chain uses TRBV27 and TRBJ2-3, with 10 bases that match TRBD2. J lost 4 bases, V lost 10 bases, and 8 bases had no gene match. CDR3 size: 14 residues. Per the germline V gene, CDR1 is MNHEY and CDR2 is SMNVEV (reference sequence). The CDR3 nucleotides are TGTGCCACCTCTAGCGGGAGTCGGGCAGATACGCAGTATTTT. Residues: CATSSGSRADTQYF.

This chain uses TRBV2 with TRBJ2-1; TRBD2 agrees at 8 bases. Germline CDR1 SNHLY, CDR2 FYNNEI. The CDR3 is 15 residues long. V was clipped by 6 bases and J by 3 bases; unmatched bases: 7. CDR3 nucleotides: TGTGCCAGCAGACCCCGGGGGGGCGGCTACAATGAGCAGTTCTTC. Translated: CASRPRGGGYNEQFF.

The chain recombines TRBV30 with TRBJ1-2; D remains ambiguous. Germline CDR1 reads GTSNPN; CDR2 reads SVGIG (reference sequence). Trimming took off 5 bases at V and 1 base at J, with 23 bases between the two ends. This CDR3 spans 17 amino acids. The CDR3 DNA follows: TGTGCCTGGGGTATCATAGCAAGGATACCCCTTAACTATGGCTACACCTTC. Translation: CAWGIIARIPLNYGYTF.

The chain links TRBV15 to TRBJ1-5, with 9 bases matching TRBD1. The V gene end was trimmed by 3 bases and the J gene end by 6 bases; junction bases not matched to a gene: 6. Germline V gene data show CDR1 as LNHNV and CDR2 as YYDKDF (reference sequence). The CDR3 runs to 15 residues. This CDR3 is CATSRDRGESQPQHF. Written as DNA, the CDR3 is TGTGCCACCAGCAGGGACAGGGGTGAGTCTCAGCCCCAGCATTTT. The full variable domain, with the rest looked up from reference TRBV15 and TRBJ1-5, is DAMVIQNPRYQVTQFGKPVTLSCSQTLNHNVMYWYQQKSSQAPKLLFHYYDKDFNNEADTPDNFQSRRPNTSFCFLDIRSPGLGDTAMYLCATSRDRGESQPQHFGDGTRLSIL.

The chain joins TRBV4-1 to TRBJ2-1, with 9 bases lining up with TRBD2. In germline, CDR1 is MGHRA, CDR2 YSYEKL. CDR3 length: 16 residues. V shed 1 base, J shed 7 bases, and the junction held 8 bases outside the gene matches. The DNA of the CDR3 is TGCGCCAGCAGCCAAGTCCCGGGACTAGCCGGTAATGAGCAGTTCTTC. Translating it yields CASSQVPGLAGNEQFF.

The rearrangement uses TRBV28 and TRBJ2-1; 11 nucleotides match TRBD2. Germline V gene data show CDR1 as MDHEN and CDR2 as SYDVKM. V shed 5 bases and J 10 bases; nucleotides not matched to a gene: 16. CDR3 length: 17 amino acids. The CDR3 loop is CASSPPLRTSGFIEQFF. DNA for the CDR3: TGTGCCAGCAGTCCGCCCCTTAGGACTAGCGGGTTCATAGAGCAGTTCTTC.

The table lists this clone with a few counts. The chain uses TRBV29-1 and TRBJ2-1; 9 bases agree with TRBD2. The V and J ends lost 6 bases and 3 bases, in that order; junction bases with no gene match: 6. The CDR3 runs 14 residues. Germline CDR1 SQVTM, CDR2 ANQGSEA. CDR3 nucleotides: TGCAGCGTGGTAGCGGGGGAAAGCTACAATGAGCAGTTCTTC. Its translation is CSVVAGESYNEQFF.

About this clone: This sample also contains other DNA sequences that code for the same CDR3. The gene calls are TRBV4-1 and TRBJ2-7; no clear D. Deletions cut 1 base from V and 4 bases from J, with 14 bases between. Germline-derived CDR1 and CDR2 are MGHRA and YSYEKL. This CDR3 spans 15 amino acids. DNA for the CDR3: TGCGCCAGCAGCCAAGCATCGGGCAGGTCTTACGAGCAGTACTTC. It codes for CASSQASGRSYEQYF.